This T cell receptor beta chain was documented in a study of a mutant IDH1 vaccine in newly diagnosed glioma (dated by TCRdb to the early 2020s). Regarding the complete study: In the chemotherapy-containing groups, vaccination started alongside temozolomide cycles, whereas in patients who had radiotherapy alone it started 4-6 weeks after radiotherapy. Longitudinal TCRB deep sequencing was done for 25 to 30 treated patients, wherever samples were available for exploratory analyses. Peripheral blood was collected at six visits: V03 (baseline), V05, V07, V10, V12 and V13. Before enrollment, patients had received standard therapy of radiotherapy alone, temozolomide alone, or radiochemotherapy with temozolomide; most received the combination. The week-35 safety follow-up was designated visit V12, and the week-47 end of study was designated visit V13. Of the 25 to 35 treated patients, around 62% were male and roughly 38% were female, and a mean age of 40.4 years was recorded. General findings and caveats noted by the study authors: It was noted by the authors that analyses of patient blood samples could not be reproduced owing to sample limitations. Changes in the top peripheral T cell clonotypes picked up by TCRB sequencing did not appear to be linked to pseudoprogression. Across multiple MHC alleles, vaccine-induced immune responses were seen in 93.3% of patients. PBMC samples for TCRB deep sequencing were selected based on availability.

Read against the paper, the sample's time point label means: week 35, safety follow-up. A 20-mer mutant IDH1 peptide at 300 micrograms in Montanide made up each vaccine dose, which was injected subcutaneously together with topical imiquimod. Patients received eight vaccinations in weeks 1, 3, 5, 7, 11, 15, 19 and 23, corresponding to visits V03 through V10. Newly diagnosed WHO grade 3 or 4 IDH1-mutant astrocytomas showing loss of nuclear ATRX were present in the donors. The samples were drawn from NOA16, a multicentre, single-arm, open-label phase I trial in Germany that tested a mutant IDH1 peptide vaccine in humans for the first time. Genomic DNA for TCRB sequencing was extracted from EDTA blood using the DNeasy Blood and Tissue Kit. The CDR3 has 11 amino acids, counting the end cysteine and phenylalanine. The entry retains the CDR3 DNA only, 33 bases that are in frame from base 1. CDR1 and CDR2, looked up from the germline V gene, are SNHLY and FYNNEI.

In the case of this clone: The antigen it binds to is not known. The junction shows a germline mismatch at one end, possibly a read error.

Library creation used the immunoSEQ multiplex PCR assay. Rearranged TCR beta chain sequences were amplified with the hsTCRB Kit following the manufacturer's protocol. An Illumina MiSeq was used to sequence the TCRB libraries. For the original study's pipeline: Demultiplexing, trimming and gene mapping were performed with the kit vendor's proprietary platform. The source is immuneACCESS, and TCRdb retained only in-frame sequences with V and J called. Part of the clones is not carried over; for the studies checked, unresolved V genes explain less than half of this, and the remainder is unexplained. That table is the source of V, J and clone size, and D and trimming were worked out from the DNA. Present in this sample are about 32,000 clones, 78% of which were seen just once. The biggest ten clones account for approximately 10% of the sample.

This TCR derives from a middle-aged woman with glioma. The rearranged chain carries TRBV2 and TRBJ1-2; 9 central nucleotides agree with TRBD1. The sample here was PBMCs, taken from a glioma patient whose treatment included an IDH1 peptide vaccine. The CDR3: CAGRTGDGYTF. The DNA sequence is as follows: TGTGCCGGCAGGACAGGGGACGGCTACACCTTC.